The 16 T cell receptor beta chains presented below share a single source sample, sequenced in a study of blood T cell repertoires in COVID-19. The data were produced by immunoSEQ multiplex PCR, yet TCRdb's version contains in-frame clones alone and is incomplete. The sample gives about 200,000 clones, roughly 90% of which show up once; roughly 8.4% is in the top ten. The sequenced sample was PBMCs or T cells enriched from blood (not recorded which). All receptors come from a woman under 30 who had recovered from COVID-19.

The chain uses TRBV13 and TRBJ1-2, with TRBD1 matching 11 bases. The germline gives CDR1 PRHDT, CDR2 FYEKMQ (reference sequence). CDR3 length equals 17 residues. The junction had 11 bases not matched to a gene; V was cut back by 4 bases and J by 4 bases. CDR3 region: CASSSRTGGLTIYGYTF. In DNA, the CDR3 is TGTGCCAGCAGCTCCCGGACAGGGGGCCTGACCATCTATGGCTACACCTTC.

The chain links TRBV29-1 to TRBJ2-1; no clear D gene. The CDR3 contains 12 residues. Trimming shortened V by 8 bases and J by 4 bases, and 12 bases separated the two germline ends. Germline V lookup: CDR1 SQVTM, CDR2 ANQGSEA. CDR3 sequence: CSTSTDYNEQFF. The CDR3 DNA follows: TGCAGCACTTCAACAGATTACAATGAGCAGTTCTTC.

This rearrangement joins TRBV3-1 (or the pseudogene TRBV3-2) to TRBJ2-3; D is possibly TRBD2 (6 bases). V was cut by 0 bases and J by 1 base, with 17 bases left in between. The CDR3 runs 18 residues. CDR1 and CDR2 (germline): LGHDT, YNNKEL (reference sequence). CDR3 residues: CASSQEHGLQRGTDTQYF. For the CDR3, the DNA is TGTGCCAGCAGCCAAGAGCATGGACTCCAGCGGGGCACAGATACGCAGTATTTT.

The genes are TRBV3-1 (or the pseudogene TRBV3-2) and TRBJ1-2, with 10 nucleotides matching TRBD1. J gave up 1 base and V 5 bases, and 10 bases lay outside the gene matches. The CDR3 loop spans 17 amino acids. The germline gives CDR1 LGHDT, CDR2 YNNKEL (reference sequence). As DNA, the CDR3 is TGTGCCAGCAGCTATTTTGGGACAGGGGCCGGTAACTATGGCTACACCTTC. Protein product: CASSYFGTGAGNYGYTF.

This chain connects TRBV6-5 to TRBJ2-7; 8 positions match TRBD1. The ends lost 5 bases at V and 2 bases at J; junction bases unmatched: 8. CDR1 and CDR2 from the germline V gene are MNHEY and SVGAGI. This CDR3 spans 15 amino acids. The CDR3 sequence: CASSRPRTGTYEQYF. Here the CDR3 DNA reads TGTGCCAGCAGTCGCCCGAGGACAGGGACCTACGAGCAGTACTTC.

The chain has TRBV2 and TRBJ1-1; 7 bases match TRBD1. CDR1 is SNHLY, CDR2 FYNNEI, per germline. V dropped 5 bases and J dropped 4; count of bases not matched to a gene: 7. The CDR3 covers 14 residues. As DNA, the CDR3 is TGTGCCAGCAGTATACAGGGGCAGGGCACTGAAGCTTTCTTT. Amino acids: CASSIQGQGTEAFF.

In this sample, this clone turned up a few times. V and J are TRBV6-4 and TRBJ1-6, with 12 bases matching TRBD1. V shed 0 bases and J 10 bases; nucleotides not matched to a gene: 10. The CDR3 covers 18 residues. Germline CDR1 and CDR2: MRHNA and SNTAGT. The CDR3: CASSDSTPGQGAQSPLHF. The CDR3 DNA reads TGTGCCAGCAGTGACTCGACCCCGGGACAGGGGGCGCAATCACCCCTCCACTTT.

The CDR3 DNA reads TGTGCCAGCAGTGATCTCCTAACAGATACGCAGTATTTT. This gives the protein CASSDLLTDTQYF. The V gene is TRBV2, the J gene TRBJ2-3; no definite D call. Germline V gene lookup returns CDR1 SNHLY and CDR2 FYNNEI. The V end lost 3 bases, the J end lost 3 bases, and 7 bases lay between the germline ends. The CDR3 loop spans 13 amino acids.

This clone came up once. This sequence joins TRBV4-1 and TRBJ1-1; TRBD1 aligns across 7 bases. V lost 3 bases to trimming and J lost 1 base; unmatched junction nucleotides: 14. This CDR3 is built from 18 residues. CDR1 MGHRA and CDR2 YSYEKL come from the germline V gene. In DNA form, the CDR3 reads TGCGCCAGCAGCCAGACCCTCACCCGGGGACAGTGGAACACTGAAGCTTTCTTT. It yields the protein CASSQTLTRGQWNTEAFF.

The sample holds one count of this clone. V usage is TRBV6-5 and J usage is TRBJ1-3; TRBD1 matches at 7 bases. CDR1 is MNHEY, CDR2 SVGAGI, per germline. CDR3 length: 15 amino acids. V gave up 9 bases and J gave up 0 bases; unmatched junction bases: 8. The CDR3: CASSSRGSSGNTIYF. As DNA, the CDR3 is TGTGCCAGTTCTTCCAGGGGGAGCTCTGGAAACACCATATATTTT.

V usage is TRBV3-1 (or the pseudogene TRBV3-2) and J usage is TRBJ1-1; D unresolved. The CDR3 has 14 residues. The V and J ends lost 1 base and 6 bases respectively, with 12 bases between them. Germline CDR1 is LGHDT and CDR2 is YNNKEL (reference sequence). The CDR3 sequence: CASSQGGEKPEAFF. CDR3 bases: TGTGCCAGCAGCCAAGGTGGGGAGAAGCCTGAAGCTTTCTTT.

The count of this clone is one. V is TRBV29-1 and J is TRBJ2-7, with 10 positions matching TRBD1. The J segment lost 5 bases and the V segment lost 6 bases, leaving 4 bases of the junction unmatched. The CDR3 is 12 residues long. Germline V lookup: CDR1 SQVTM, CDR2 ANQGSEA. This CDR3 is CSVGTGDHEQYF. In DNA, the CDR3 is TGCAGCGTGGGGACAGGGGACCACGAGCAGTACTTC.

The chain joins TRBV19 to TRBJ2-7, with D tentatively TRBD1 (6 bases). V lost 5 bases, J lost 5 bases, and 13 bases lay in between. The CDR3 spans 13 residues. Germline CDR1 and CDR2: LNHDA and SQIVND (reference sequence). This chain's CDR3 is CASSLFGGNEQYF. CDR3 nucleotide sequence: TGTGCCAGTAGTCTCTTTGGGGGCAACGAGCAGTACTTC.

This clone is a singleton in its sample. The gene calls are TRBV28 and TRBJ1-5; 12 bases agree with TRBD1. CDR3 length: 18 residues. The V gene's germline CDR1 is MDHEN and CDR2 SYDVKM. With 4 bases clipped from V and 6 bases from J, the junction kept 13 bases outside the gene matches. The CDR3 here is CASSSRLGQGADGQPQHF. CDR3 in DNA: TGTGCCAGCAGTTCCCGGCTGGGACAGGGGGCCGACGGTCAGCCCCAGCATTTT.

The chain combines TRBV7-9 with TRBJ1-1; D is possibly TRBD1 (6 bases). CDR3 size: 13 residues. V was pared by 6 bases and J by 0 bases, with 8 bases between. In germline, CDR1 is SEHNR, CDR2 FQNEAQ (reference sequence). The CDR3 sequence: CASRRTVNTEAFF. CDR3 sequence (DNA): TGTGCCAGCAGAAGGACAGTGAACACTGAAGCTTTCTTT.

The gene calls are TRBV5-6 and TRBJ1-1, with D unresolved. This CDR3 has 13 amino acids. Trimming took off 1 base at V and 11 bases at J, with 15 bases between the two ends. Germline V gives CDR1 SGHDT, CDR2 YYEEEE. Written as DNA, the CDR3 is TGTGCCAGCAGCTTGTGGTCGGGTACGTCTGCTTTCTTT. Translation: CASSLWSGTSAFF.